Below, one T cell receptor (beta chain) is given with its context. The assay was immunoSEQ multiplex PCR, and TCRdb's table has in-frame clones only and misses some. This table has around 310,000 clones, 80% to 90% appearing once. This sample was taken from a study of blood T cell repertoires in COVID-19. CDR1 is SGHRS and CDR2 is YFSETQ in the germline V gene. V was pared by 4 bases and J by 7 bases, with 5 bases of the junction left unmatched. The CDR3 is 14 amino acids. The rearrangement joins TRBV5-1 to TRBJ1-4; TRBD1 agrees at 9 bases. Sequenced input: PBMCs or T cells enriched from blood (not recorded which). This sequence originates from a man under 40 who had recovered from COVID-19. In nucleotides, the CDR3 is TGCGCCAGCAGCCCGGACAGGGGCGCTGAAAAACTGTTTTTT. Translating it yields CASSPDRGAEKLFF.